This T cell receptor beta chain was sequenced in a study of blood T cells in healthy people across ages (dated by TCRdb to the mid-2010s). In the study overall: Template switching captured roughly one uniquely barcoded TCR beta cDNA molecule per two T cells in model experiments. Age-related changes in TCR beta repertoire diversity were measured in the study by deep sequencing normalized with unique cDNA molecular identifiers. Four age groups were formed from the donors: young (average 16 years), middle-aged (approximately 40), aged (approximately 60) and long-lived (around 80). Donors of different ages were randomly distributed across sequencing lanes to avoid experimental bias. For two donors (one aged 18 to 29 and one aged 80 or older), the study analyzed two additional independent replicas of 1 million unique cDNA reads from the same blood draw. General findings and caveats noted by the study authors: Bulk unsorted PBMC profiling prevented conclusive comparison of naive and antigen-experienced compartments. A strong correlation was found between observed TCR beta diversity and the percentage of naive T cells measured by flow cytometry. Compared with the aged group, more naive CD4+ T cells, fewer expanded clones and increased TCR diversity were shown by the long-lived group, suggesting age selection. Estimates of total diversity based on one million sequenced T cells were regarded as lower bounds and as underestimates. As age increased, observed TCR beta diversity per million T cells dropped in a roughly linear way, and a significant reduction was already evident by age roughly 40. Because donor CMV infection status was unknown, age-related changes in expanded clonotypes were potentially confounded.

Library method: 5' RACE. Instrument used: Illumina HiSeq 2500. A second PCR of about 6 to 11 cycles was run with a J-beta primer mix and a sample-barcoded 5' primer. A template-switch 5' adaptor carrying 12 random nucleotides introduced a unique molecular identifier onto each TCR beta cDNA molecule. Each sample yielded at least 3 million CDR3-containing paired-end reads. All of the RNA was converted into first-strand cDNA using the Mint cDNA synthesis kit, with a TRBC-specific oligonucleotide serving as the primer. Following uracil-DNA glycosylase treatment, all cDNA underwent a first 18-cycle PCR with the universal primers M1SS and BC2_uni_R. Under the source paper's analysis protocol: For normalization, 1 million high-quality reads were randomly selected from each sample, with every read carrying a distinct molecular identifier. Instead of being binned into consensus sequences, reads that shared molecular identifiers were thrown out. MiTCR, run with a Q25 quality threshold and the strictest error-elimination algorithm, handled CDR3 identification, clonotype clustering and error correction. A nonparametric unseen species model with Euler transformation was used to estimate a lower bound on total TCR beta diversity. The public sequencing data were trimmed at Q25 with fastp and processed into clonotypes with MiXCR by TCRdb, which kept only in-frame beta chains. Every entry covers one CDR3 protein and lists the most common genes and DNA from its rows. The V and J calls and clone size are TCRdb's, not the authors'. Across this sample there are some 1 million distinct CDR3 sequences, with roughly 45% seen only once. Approximately 20% of the sample belongs to the ten largest clones.

Donors were 39 systemically healthy Caucasian individuals from Russia aged 6 to 90 years. Each donor gave 8 to 10 milliliters of peripheral blood, drawn into EDTA-treated Vacutainer tubes. Ficoll-Paque density-gradient centrifugation was used to isolate PBMCs, with at least 7 million per sample. Total RNA was extracted from PBMCs with Trizol reagent, with at least 5.5 micrograms obtained per sample. The percentages of naive CD45RAhigh/CD27high T cells were determined by flow cytometry on a PBMC aliquot from every donor. With respect to this clonotype: The clone's antigen remains unknown. No qualities accompany the bases; no much larger clone lies one base away.

CDR1 SGHVS and CDR2 FQNEAQ were looked up in the germline V gene. The CDR3 has 13 amino acids, counting the end cysteine and phenylalanine. The retained sequence is limited to the CDR3, 39 bases, with the frame set at the first base. Trimming takes 4 bases from V and 15 bases from J, and the germline ends sit 19 bases apart. The receptor's source is an older woman in good health. The sequencing sample was made of blood. The chain uses TRBV7-8 and TRBJ2-1; the D gene is perhaps TRBD2, from 5 matching bases. The CDR3 protein: CASSSKIASSPFF. The sequence in DNA is TGTGCCAGCAGCTCAAAAATAGCTAGCTCGCCGTTCTTC.